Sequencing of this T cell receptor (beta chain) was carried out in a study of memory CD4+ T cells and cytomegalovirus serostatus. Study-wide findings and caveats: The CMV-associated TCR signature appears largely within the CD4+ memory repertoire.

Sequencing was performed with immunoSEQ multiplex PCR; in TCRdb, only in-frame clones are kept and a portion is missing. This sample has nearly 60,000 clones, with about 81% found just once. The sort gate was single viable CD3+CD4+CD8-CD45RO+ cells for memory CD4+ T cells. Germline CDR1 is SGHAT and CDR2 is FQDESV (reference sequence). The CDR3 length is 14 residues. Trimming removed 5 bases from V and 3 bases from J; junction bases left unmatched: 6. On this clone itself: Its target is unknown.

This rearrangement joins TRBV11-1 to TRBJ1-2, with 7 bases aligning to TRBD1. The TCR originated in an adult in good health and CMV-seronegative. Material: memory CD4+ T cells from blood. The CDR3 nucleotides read TGTGCCAGCAGCCAACGGGACAGTTACTATGGCTACACCTTC. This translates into CASSQRDSYYGYTF.